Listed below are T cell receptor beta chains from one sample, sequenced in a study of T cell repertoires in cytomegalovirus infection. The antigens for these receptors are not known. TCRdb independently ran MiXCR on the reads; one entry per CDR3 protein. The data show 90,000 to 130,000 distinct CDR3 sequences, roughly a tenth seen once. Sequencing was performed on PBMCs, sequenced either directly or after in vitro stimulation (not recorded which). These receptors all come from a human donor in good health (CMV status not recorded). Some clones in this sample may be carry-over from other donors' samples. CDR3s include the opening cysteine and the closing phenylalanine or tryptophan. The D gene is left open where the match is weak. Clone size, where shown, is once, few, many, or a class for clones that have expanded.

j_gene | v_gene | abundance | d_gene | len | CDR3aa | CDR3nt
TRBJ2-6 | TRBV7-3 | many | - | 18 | CASSVDALPISGANVLTF | TGTGCCAGCAGCGTAGACGCGCTTCCGATCTCTGGGGCCAACGTCCTGACTTTC
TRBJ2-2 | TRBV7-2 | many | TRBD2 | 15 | CASRTGTSGTGELFF | TGTGCCAGCAGAACTGGGACTAGCGGCACCGGGGAGCTGTTTTTT
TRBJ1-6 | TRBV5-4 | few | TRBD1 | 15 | CASSSGTGDRLSLHF | TGTGCCAGCAGCAGCGGGACAGGGGACCGTCTGTCCCTCCACTTT
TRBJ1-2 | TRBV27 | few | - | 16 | CASSPSRVGRYTGYTF | TGTGCCAGCAGCCCTAGCCGGGTGGGACGTTATACGGGCTACACCTTC
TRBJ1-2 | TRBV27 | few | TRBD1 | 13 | CASKKTGSNGYTF | TGTGCCAGCAAGAAGACAGGGAGTAATGGCTACACCTTC
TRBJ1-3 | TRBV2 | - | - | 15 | CASSPQVGTGNTIYF | TGTGCCAGCAGTCCACAGGTCGGGACTGGAAACACCATATATTTT
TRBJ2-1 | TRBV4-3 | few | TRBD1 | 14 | CASSGQVGSDEQFF | TGCGCCAGCAGCGGACAGGTTGGGTCCGATGAGCAGTTCTTC
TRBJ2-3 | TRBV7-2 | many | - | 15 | CASSPTQSLTDTQYF | TGTGCCAGCAGCCCCACCCAAAGCCTCACAGATACGCAGTATTTT
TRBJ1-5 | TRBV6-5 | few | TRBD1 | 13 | CASRTGVNQPQHF | TGTGCCAGCAGAACAGGGGTCAATCAGCCCCAGCATTTT
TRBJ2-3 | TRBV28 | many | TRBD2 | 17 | CASSLGTSGRSTDTQYF | TGTGCCAGCAGTCTAGGGACTAGCGGGAGGTCCACAGATACGCAGTATTTT
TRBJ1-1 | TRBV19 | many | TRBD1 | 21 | CASRSEGAIDRGFSSSTEAFF | TGTGCCAGTAGGAGCGAAGGCGCCATCGACAGGGGCTTTTCCAGTTCCACTGAAGCTTTCTTT